This T cell receptor beta chain is drawn from a study of metastatic and nonmetastatic thyroid tumors. The CDR3 contains 16 residues. From germline, CDR1 is SGHRS and CDR2 YFSETQ. V was pared by 0 bases and J by 8 bases, with 15 bases between. Each patient came to thyroid surgery without any prior treatment (of any kind). In the original workflow: Clinicopathological groups supplied CDR3 differences that were used to build a distant-metastasis classifier for papillary thyroid cancer. MiXCR was used by TCRdb to re-call the PCR reads. What appears here as the V and J calls and clone size reflects TCRdb's work, not the paper's. The sample yields about 25,000 clones, less than 25% seen once. Study-level results: Within blood and tumor, benign nodules reportedly had significantly lower TCR beta diversity than malignant thyroid tumors did.

The sample holds many counts of this clone. Its antigen remains unidentified. The rearrangement uses TRBV5-1 and TRBJ1-6; D is perhaps TRBD1 (6 bases). The TCR comes from a female donor with papillary thyroid cancer or a benign thyroid nodule (not recorded which). Some clones in this sample may be carry-over from other donors' samples. The sequencing sample was made of blood. The CDR3 sequence: CASSLGTGLIDSPLHF. DNA of the CDR3: TGCGCCAGCAGCTTGGGAACAGGGCTGATTGATTCACCCCTCCACTTT.